The 9 T cell receptor beta chains below all came from one sample that was sequenced in a study of response to subunit inactivated influenza vaccine. TCRdb analysed the RT-PCR reads with MiXCR anew, one entry per CDR3 protein. Of about 190,000 distinct CDR3 sequences detected, roughly 14% appear once; the ten largest clones hold approximately 27%. The sample was CD8+ T cells sorted from PBMCs, taken 4 to 6 days after vaccination. The receptors derive from a man aged 50 to 60 who received an inactivated influenza vaccine.

This clonotype was recorded at least ten times. V and J are TRBV6-5 and TRBJ2-7; D is undetermined. The CDR3 runs to 14 residues. V was cut by 3 bases and J by 7 bases, with 16 bases left in between. Germline V lookup: CDR1 MNHEY, CDR2 SVGAGI. The CDR3 is CASSYNGGSNEQYF. The CDR3 DNA reads as TGTGCCAGCAGTTATAATGGCGGATCTAATGAGCAGTACTTC.

The chain links TRBV12-3 or TRBV12-4 to TRBJ2-3; D is uncertain. V was shortened by 1 base and J by 4 bases, with 15 bases between the two germline ends. The CDR3 has 16 amino acids. DNA of the CDR3: TGTGCCAGCAGTTTAGAGTCGGTACTTGCCGCAGATACGCAGTATTTT. Protein: CASSLESVLAADTQYF.

This clonotype was observed a few times. The V gene is TRBV30, the J gene TRBJ2-7; D is undetermined. Trimming took 0 bases from V and 3 from J, leaving 6 bases between them. CDR1 is GTSNPN and CDR2 is SVGIG in the germline V gene (reference sequence). This CDR3 comprises 12 residues. CDR3 sequence: CAWSVGIYEQYF. The DNA of the CDR3 is TGTGCCTGGAGTGTAGGGATCTACGAGCAGTACTTC.

This sequence joins TRBV5-6 and TRBJ2-1; the match to TRBD1 covers 7 bases. The CDR3 loop spans 15 amino acids. Germline values: CDR1 SGHDT, CDR2 YYEEEE. V lost 4 bases, J lost 2 bases, and 6 bases stayed unmatched. CDR3 coding DNA: TGTGCCAGCAGCCGGGCAGGGGGACCCTACAATGAGCAGTTCTTC. It specifies CASSRAGGPYNEQFF.

The chain combines TRBV10-3 with TRBJ2-5; D possibly uses TRBD1 or TRBD2 (5 bases each). From germline, CDR1 is ENHRY and CDR2 SYGVKD. CDR3 length: 14 amino acids. The V and J ends lost 4 bases and 5 bases respectively, with 14 bases between them. For the CDR3, the DNA is TGTGCCATCAGTGGAGGCCCCGGGGCCGAGACCCAGTACTTC. It codes for CAISGGPGAETQYF.

V usage is TRBV10-3 and J usage is TRBJ2-2; D might be TRBD1 (6 bases). CDR3 length: 14 amino acids. Germline V gene lookup returns CDR1 ENHRY and CDR2 SYGVKD. V was pared by 11 bases and J by 5 bases, with 18 bases between. This CDR3 is CAVAGAKETGELFF. The CDR3 DNA reads TGTGCCGTAGCAGGGGCGAAAGAAACCGGGGAGCTGTTTTTT.

This clonotype was seen a few times. The chain couples TRBV12-3 or TRBV12-4 to TRBJ2-1; 9 bases line up with TRBD2. The CDR3 spans 14 residues. After removal of 3 bases from V and 8 bases from J, the junction contained 5 bases not matched to a gene. CDR3 loop: CASSFLAGLDEQFF. The DNA of the CDR3 is TGTGCCAGCAGTTTCCTAGCGGGACTCGATGAGCAGTTCTTC.

In its sample, this clonotype was seen a few times. The V gene is TRBV7-9, the J gene TRBJ2-7; possible D gene TRBD1, 5 bases. V lost 1 base and J 4 bases, leaving 17 bases between the germline ends. The V gene's germline CDR1 is SEHNR and CDR2 FQNEAQ (reference sequence). This CDR3 contains 16 residues. CDR3 sequence (DNA): TGTGCCAGCAGCTTAGTTGGTTTGCAGGGCAGTTACGAGCAGTACTTC. Residues: CASSLVGLQGSYEQYF.

The rearrangement links TRBV12-3 or TRBV12-4 to TRBJ2-3, with TRBD2 identical over 10 bases. The CDR3 spans 15 residues. Trimming removed 3 bases from V and 3 bases from J; junction bases left unmatched: 3. The CDR3 DNA sequence: TGTGCCAGCAGTTTCAGCGGGAGGGCGACAGATACGCAGTATTTT. Translating it yields CASSFSGRATDTQYF.